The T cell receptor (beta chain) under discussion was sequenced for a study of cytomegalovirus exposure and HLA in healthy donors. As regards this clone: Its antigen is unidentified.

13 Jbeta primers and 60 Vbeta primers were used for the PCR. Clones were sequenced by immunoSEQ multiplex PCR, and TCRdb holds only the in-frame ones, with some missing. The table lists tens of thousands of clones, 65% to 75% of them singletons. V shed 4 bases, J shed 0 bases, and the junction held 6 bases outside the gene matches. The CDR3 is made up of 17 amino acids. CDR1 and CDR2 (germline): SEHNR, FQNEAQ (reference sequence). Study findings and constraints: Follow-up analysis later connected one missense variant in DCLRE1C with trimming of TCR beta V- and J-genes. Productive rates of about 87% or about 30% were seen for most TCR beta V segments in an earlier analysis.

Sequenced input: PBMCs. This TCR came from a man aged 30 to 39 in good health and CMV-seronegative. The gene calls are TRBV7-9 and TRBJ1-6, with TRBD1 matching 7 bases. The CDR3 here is CASSSQGMGSYNSPLHF. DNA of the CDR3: TGTGCCAGCAGCTCACAGGGGATGGGCTCCTATAATTCACCCCTCCACTTT.